This TCR beta chain is drawn from a study of tumour-infiltrating T cells in Burkitt lymphoma. Study in general: Overall and progression-free survival were predicted by productive clonality.

TCRdb keeps only in-frame clones here, not all; method: immunoSEQ multiplex PCR. The sample has 8,000 or so clones; 65% to 85% are singletons. By proportion, this clone is medium-sized. Per germline, CDR1 MGHRA and CDR2 YSYEKL. V shed 0 bases and J shed 4 bases, with 12 bases lying between them. The CDR3 consists of 15 residues. Sequencing was carried out using tumor tissue. This rearrangement joins TRBV4-1 to TRBJ1-2; tentatively, D is TRBD1 (5 bases). The TCR originated in a human donor with diffuse large B-cell lymphoma. The CDR3 protein is CASSQDQGLGYGYTF. The CDR3 nucleotides are TGCGCCAGCAGCCAAGATCAGGGACTTGGCTATGGCTACACCTTC.